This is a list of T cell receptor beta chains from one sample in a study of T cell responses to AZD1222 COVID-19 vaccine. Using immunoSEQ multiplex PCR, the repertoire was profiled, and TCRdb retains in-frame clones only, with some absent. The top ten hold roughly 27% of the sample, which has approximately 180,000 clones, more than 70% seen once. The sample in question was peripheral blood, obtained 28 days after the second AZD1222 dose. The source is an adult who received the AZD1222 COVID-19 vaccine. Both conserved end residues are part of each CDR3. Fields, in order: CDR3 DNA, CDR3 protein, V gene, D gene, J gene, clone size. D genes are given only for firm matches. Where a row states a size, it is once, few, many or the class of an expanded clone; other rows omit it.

TGTGCCAGCAGACTTTCCGGGACATTAAACCAGCCCCAGCATTTT | CASRLSGTLNQPQHF | TRBV6-5 | NA | TRBJ1-5 | NA
TGTGCCAGCAGCGTTACTAGCGGGAGTTACAATGAGCAGTTCTTC | CASSVTSGSYNEQFF | TRBV3-1/TRBV3-2 | TRBD2 | TRBJ2-1 | NA
TGTGCCAGCAGTTACTCCGGGGCCGGCACTGAAGCTTTCTTT | CASSYSGAGTEAFF | TRBV6-2/TRBV6-3 | NA | TRBJ1-1 | NA
TGTGCCAGCAGCCAAGAAAGGGGCACTCGATACTTC | CASSQERGTRYF | TRBV3-1/TRBV3-2 | NA | TRBJ2-4 | NA
TGTGCCAGCAGCCAAGGCATGAACTCTGGAAACACCATATATTTT | CASSQGMNSGNTIYF | TRBV3-1/TRBV3-2 | NA | TRBJ1-3 | few
TGTGCCAGCAGCCTTACCTCTGGCGGGAGTGCAGATACGCAGTATTTT | CASSLTSGGSADTQYF | TRBV7-3 | TRBD2 | TRBJ2-3 | NA
TGTGCCAGCAGCCCCCCGGGGGAGCAGTTCTTC | CASSPPGEQFF | TRBV21-1 | NA | TRBJ2-1 | NA
TGTGCCAGCAATCTGGGGGGGACTAGCGTCCCAGACGGGGAGCTGTTTTTT | CASNLGGTSVPDGELFF | TRBV5-8 | TRBD2 | TRBJ2-2 | NA
TGTGCCACCAGTGATTTAGCGGGTAGGGGGGAGACCCAGTACTTC | CATSDLAGRGETQYF | TRBV24-1 | NA | TRBJ2-5 | NA
TGTGCCAGCATTGACGCGGGATCACCCCTCCACTTT | CASIDAGSPLHF | TRBV27 | NA | TRBJ1-6 | NA
TGTGCCAGTAGTACTCCTACCGGGGGAGGGAAAAGCTCCTACGAGCAGTACTTC | CASSTPTGGGKSSYEQYF | TRBV19 | TRBD2 | TRBJ2-7 | NA
TGCGCCAGCAGCTTCGCCGCGGAGCACTCCGGGGAGCTGTTTTTT | CASSFAAEHSGELFF | TRBV5-1 | NA | TRBJ2-2 | NA
TGTGCCAGTAGTATGACCCGTGGGACAGGGAATCATGAGCAGTTCTTC | CASSMTRGTGNHEQFF | TRBV19 | TRBD1 | TRBJ2-1 | NA
TGTGCCAGCCAAGGGGGGCAGAATCAGCCCCAGCATTTT | CASQGGQNQPQHF | TRBV6-5 | NA | TRBJ1-5 | NA
TGTGCCAGCAGTGAAGGGAGCAGGGCTGATACGCAGTATTTT | CASSEGSRADTQYF | TRBV2 | NA | TRBJ2-3 | once
TGTGCCAGCAGCGTAACAGCGGAGCCATACAATGAGCAGTTCTTC | CASSVTAEPYNEQFF | TRBV9 | NA | TRBJ2-1 | NA
TGTGCCAGCAGCTTATATGGGACAGACTACGAGCAGTACTTC | CASSLYGTDYEQYF | TRBV7-2 | TRBD1 | TRBJ2-7 | NA
TGTGCCAGCAGTGAGAGGGGCCTAGCGGGATCTTACAATGAGCAGTTCTTC | CASSERGLAGSYNEQFF | TRBV9 | TRBD2 | TRBJ2-1 | NA
TGTGCCAGCAGTCACGCAGGCAACTACGAGCAGTACTTC | CASSHAGNYEQYF | TRBV6-5 | NA | TRBJ2-7 | NA
TGTGCCAGCAGCGCCCCGGGGGACCCGGGCTACACCTTC | CASSAPGDPGYTF | TRBV2 | NA | TRBJ1-2 | once
TGTGCCAGCAGCGTCAATGCGGGGACTGAAGCTTTCTTT | CASSVNAGTEAFF | TRBV9 | NA | TRBJ1-1 | NA
TGTGCCAGCAGCTTGGGCAGGGTGGTCGACGAGCAGTACTTC | CASSLGRVVDEQYF | TRBV5-4 | NA | TRBJ2-7 | NA
TGTGCCAGTAGTTTACTACCTTGGACTAGCGACTACAATGAGCAGTTCTTC | CASSLLPWTSDYNEQFF | TRBV19 | TRBD2 | TRBJ2-1 | NA
TGTGCCAGCAGCCATGGTCGGGTCAATGAGCAGTTCTTC | CASSHGRVNEQFF | TRBV3-1/TRBV3-2 | NA | TRBJ2-1 | few
TGTGCCAGCAGTGACTCGTCGAGCGGGAGCTCCGGGTACCAAGAGACCCAGTACTTC | CASSDSSSGSSGYQETQYF | TRBV6-4 | TRBD2 | TRBJ2-5 | NA
TGTGCCAGCAGTGAGAGGAACCAAGAGACCCAGTACTTC | CASSERNQETQYF | TRBV2 | NA | TRBJ2-5 | few
TGTGCCAGCAGTTACAGCGACCGCTACGAGCAGTACTTC | CASSYSDRYEQYF | TRBV6-6 | NA | TRBJ2-7 | NA
TGCAGTGCTAGTTCCCCGGACAGGGTAGGGGCGAACACCGGGGAGCTGTTTTTT | CSASSPDRVGANTGELFF | TRBV20-1 | TRBD1 | TRBJ2-2 | few
TGTGCCAGCAGCTATGACGGGTACGAGCAGTACTTC | CASSYDGYEQYF | TRBV7-9 | NA | TRBJ2-7 | NA
TGTGCCAGCAGCTTATCGAAGTACGCTGGGGCCAACGTCCTGACTTTC | CASSLSKYAGANVLTF | TRBV11-2 | NA | TRBJ2-6 | NA
TGTGCCAGCAGTGAGGGACGTGTTCGGTCCGAGCAGTACTTC | CASSEGRVRSEQYF | TRBV28 | NA | TRBJ2-7 | NA
TGTGCCAGCAGCCGAGGGGGACAGGGCCTCAATCAGCCCCAGCATTTT | CASSRGGQGLNQPQHF | TRBV28 | TRBD1 | TRBJ1-5 | NA
TGTGCCAGCAGCTTCGCGACTAGCGGCACAGATACGCAGTATTTT | CASSFATSGTDTQYF | TRBV7-2 | TRBD2 | TRBJ2-3 | NA
TGTGCCAGCAGGCGTTGGGACAGTAATGAAAAACTGTTTTTT | CASRRWDSNEKLFF | TRBV5-4 | TRBD1 | TRBJ1-4 | once
TGTGCCAGCAGCCCCCCGGACACCTACGAGCAGTACTTC | CASSPPDTYEQYF | TRBV7-2 | NA | TRBJ2-7 | NA
TGTGCCAGCAGCCCCTCCGGGGTAGCGGGACCCTACGAGCAGTACTTC | CASSPSGVAGPYEQYF | TRBV3-1/TRBV3-2 | TRBD2 | TRBJ2-7 | NA
TGTGCCAGCAGCCAAGGGACGGCGGGGAGCTATGGCTACACCTTC | CASSQGTAGSYGYTF | TRBV4-2 | NA | TRBJ1-2 | NA